The 18 T cell receptor beta chains given below trace back to one sample, sequenced in a study of shared T cell receptors in the human thymus (dated by TCRdb to about 2021). The library was built by means of the immunoSEQ multiplex PCR assay. TCRdb re-hosts the immuneACCESS table, in-frame sequences only. Its copies lack some clones; in the studies checked, an unresolved V gene accounts for under half of them, and the cause for the rest is not known. The sample table records a few hundred thousand clones; 95% of these occur just once. Approximately 0.02% of the sample is in the top ten clones. The sample taken for sequencing was thymocytes. The source is a human donor.

This clone was recorded only once. The J gene is TRBJ2-3, the V gene TRBV25-1; possibly TRBD2 for D (8 bases). This CDR3 has 16 amino acids. The V end lost 5 bases, the J end lost 2 bases, and 17 bases lay between the germline ends. CDR1 and CDR2 (germline): MGHDK, SYGVNS. The CDR3 DNA reads TGTGCCAGCAGTAAAATAGCGGGGACAGCCACAGATACGCAGTATTTT. Translation: CASSKIAGTATDTQYF.

The V gene is TRBV19, the J gene TRBJ1-5; TRBD1 matches 7 bases. Trimming took 6 bases from V and 0 from J; bases not matched to a gene: 5. Germline lookup yields CDR1 LNHDA and CDR2 SQIVND (reference sequence). The CDR3 is made up of 15 amino acids. The CDR3 DNA sequence: TGTGCCAGTAGAACAGGGGAGAATAGCAATCAGCCCCAGCATTTT. Protein sequence: CASRTGENSNQPQHF.

V usage is TRBV15 and J usage is TRBJ2-7, with a tentative D call TRBD2 (6 bases). V lost 0 bases, J lost 3 bases, and 15 bases lay in between. The CDR3 consists of 16 residues. Germline V CDR1 and CDR2: LNHNV, YYDKDF (reference sequence). As DNA, the CDR3 is TGTGCCACCAGCAGAGATTACTCGCGGAGGGACTACGAGCAGTACTTC. Its translation is CATSRDYSRRDYEQYF.

The rearrangement links TRBV27 to TRBJ2-3, with 9 bases that match TRBD1. The CDR3 covers 17 residues. Germline V gene lookup returns CDR1 MNHEY and CDR2 SMNVEV (reference sequence). Unmatched junction bases numbered 17, after V lost 5 bases and J lost 8 bases. Here the CDR3 reads CASSTYAGTGPLATQYF. The CDR3 bases are TGTGCCAGCAGTACCTATGCCGGGACAGGGCCTCTTGCTACGCAGTATTTT.

The chain is built from TRBV2 and TRBJ2-4; 12 bases are a match to TRBD2. The ends lost 6 bases at V and 2 bases at J; junction bases unmatched: 11. The CDR3 loop spans 18 amino acids. CDR1 and CDR2 from the germline V gene are SNHLY and FYNNEI. The DNA for the CDR3 is TGTGCCAGCAGCAGCCCTAGCGGGAGGGCCATATCCAAAAACATTCAGTACTTC. This encodes CASSSPSGRAISKNIQYF.

This sequence joins TRBV29-1 and TRBJ1-2; TRBD1 is a possible D gene (6 bases). This CDR3 contains 13 residues. V lost 4 bases, J lost 6 bases, and 15 bases lay in between. Germline V gives CDR1 SQVTM, CDR2 ANQGSEA. In DNA, the CDR3 is TGCAGCGTTGGGGGCTTGGGGGGCAATGGCTACACCTTC. Translating it yields CSVGGLGGNGYTF.

The chain employs TRBV6-5 and TRBJ2-3; D might be TRBD1 or TRBD2, each matching 5 bases. Trimming shortened V by 8 bases and J by 2 bases, and 17 bases separated the two germline ends. This CDR3 has 15 amino acids. Germline-derived CDR1 and CDR2 are MNHEY and SVGAGI. The CDR3 DNA reads TGTGCCAGCTGCCTGGGGGATTGGGACACAGATACGCAGTATTTT. Residues: CASCLGDWDTDTQYF.

V and J are TRBV19 and TRBJ1-5; possible D gene TRBD1, 6 bases. The V end lost 4 bases, the J end lost 4 bases, and 17 bases lay between the germline ends. The CDR3 has 16 residues. Germline lookup yields CDR1 LNHDA and CDR2 SQIVND (reference sequence). CDR3 sequence: CASSTSTGIGNQPQHF. In nucleotides, the CDR3 is TGTGCCAGTAGTACGTCAACAGGGATCGGTAATCAGCCCCAGCATTTT.

J is TRBJ2-7 and V is TRBV5-5; D unclear. CDR1 is SGHKS, CDR2 YYEKEE, per germline (reference sequence). The CDR3 contains 14 residues. The V end lost 0 bases, the J end lost 0 bases, and 7 bases lay between the germline ends. The chain's CDR3 is CASSLEQLSYEQYF. CDR3 nucleotide sequence: TGTGCCAGCAGCTTGGAACAGCTCTCCTACGAGCAGTACTTC.

This clone was observed a single time. The chain combines TRBV27 with TRBJ1-1, with D maybe TRBD1 (5 bases). V lost 1 base and J lost 1, with 7 bases in between. The CDR3 consists of 14 residues. Germline V lookup: CDR1 MNHEY, CDR2 SMNVEV (reference sequence). CDR3 nucleotide sequence: TGTGCCAGCAGTTTATTCGGGGCGAACACTGAAGCTTTCTTT. This translates into CASSLFGANTEAFF.

The rearrangement links TRBV28 to TRBJ2-7; 8 nucleotides align to TRBD2. Germline-derived CDR1 and CDR2 are MDHEN and SYDVKM. The CDR3 has 16 amino acids. V dropped 2 bases and J dropped 1; count of bases not matched to a gene: 7. The CDR3 nucleotides are TGTGCCAGCAGTTTAACCAAAGCGGGAGTTTCCTACGAGCAGTACTTC. Translated, it gives CASSLTKAGVSYEQYF.

The V gene is TRBV11-2, the J gene TRBJ2-2; no firm D call. V lost 6 bases and J lost 3, with 14 bases in between. The CDR3 is 15 residues long. The germline V gene has CDR1 SGHAT and CDR2 FQNNGV. Here the CDR3 DNA reads TGTGCCAGCAGATTTGCGGTACGGGACACCGGGGAGCTGTTTTTT. Amino acid sequence: CASRFAVRDTGELFF.

The chain couples TRBV4-1 to TRBJ2-1; 12 bases are shared with TRBD2. The germline V gene encodes CDR1 MGHRA and CDR2 YSYEKL. V shed 1 base and J 2 bases; nucleotides not matched to a gene: 9. The CDR3 runs to 19 residues. The CDR3 reads CASSQAIVRTSGAYNEQFF. The CDR3 DNA follows: TGCGCCAGCAGCCAAGCCATTGTACGGACTAGCGGGGCCTACAATGAGCAGTTCTTC.

The chain joins TRBV9 to TRBJ2-3; 10 bases fit TRBD2. Germline V CDR1 and CDR2: SGDLS, YYNGEE. The CDR3 has 13 residues. V dropped 6 bases and J dropped 7; count of bases not matched to a gene: 5. CDR3 bases: TGTGCCAGCAAAACTAGCGGGACGCATACGCAGTATTTT. Residues: CASKTSGTHTQYF.

V and J are TRBV6-5 and TRBJ2-1; D might be TRBD2 (6 bases). The V end was cut by 7 bases, the J end by 14 bases, with 15 bases between. The germline V gene has CDR1 MNHEY and CDR2 SVGAGI. The CDR3 has 11 residues. CDR3 sequence (DNA): TGTGCCAGCATTGTATGCGGGGAGGAGTTCTTC. It specifies CASIVCGEEFF.

The chain links TRBV6-5 to TRBJ2-7; D possibly corresponds to TRBD2 (6 bases). This CDR3 comprises 16 residues. CDR1 and CDR2 from the germline V gene are MNHEY and SVGAGI. V lost 4 bases, J lost 2 bases, and 18 bases lay in between. CDR3 sequence reads: CASSSPKSDYTYEQYF. Here the CDR3 DNA reads TGTGCCAGCAGTTCGCCCAAGTCGGACTATACCTACGAGCAGTACTTC.

The chain combines TRBV9 with TRBJ2-3; either TRBD1 or TRBD2 may fit D (5 bases each). Germline V gene lookup returns CDR1 SGDLS and CDR2 YYNGEE. The V gene lost 0 bases and the J gene lost 6 bases, with 11 bases spanning the gap. The CDR3 is 14 amino acids. The CDR3 DNA reads as TGTGCCAGCAGCGTAGTCGGGGCCGAGGATACGCAGTATTTT. Translating gives CASSVVGAEDTQYF.

The CDR3 DNA reads TGTGCCAGTAAACCTTTGCCAGGGGGCGCGAACACTGAAGCTTTCTTT. Its translation: CASKPLPGGANTEAFF. The genes are TRBV19 and TRBJ1-1, with 8 nucleotides matching TRBD1. J gave up 1 base and V 7 bases, and 11 bases lay outside the gene matches. The length of the CDR3 is 16 residues. Germline V gene sequence: CDR1 LNHDA, CDR2 SQIVND (reference sequence). The full variable domain, its missing parts supplied by reference TRBV19 and TRBJ1-1, is DGGITQSPKYLFRKEGQNVTLSCEQNLNHDAMYWYRQDPGQGLRLIYYSQIVNDFQKGDIAEGYSVSREKKESFPLTVTSAQKNPTAFYLCASKPLPGGANTEAFFGQGTRLTVV.